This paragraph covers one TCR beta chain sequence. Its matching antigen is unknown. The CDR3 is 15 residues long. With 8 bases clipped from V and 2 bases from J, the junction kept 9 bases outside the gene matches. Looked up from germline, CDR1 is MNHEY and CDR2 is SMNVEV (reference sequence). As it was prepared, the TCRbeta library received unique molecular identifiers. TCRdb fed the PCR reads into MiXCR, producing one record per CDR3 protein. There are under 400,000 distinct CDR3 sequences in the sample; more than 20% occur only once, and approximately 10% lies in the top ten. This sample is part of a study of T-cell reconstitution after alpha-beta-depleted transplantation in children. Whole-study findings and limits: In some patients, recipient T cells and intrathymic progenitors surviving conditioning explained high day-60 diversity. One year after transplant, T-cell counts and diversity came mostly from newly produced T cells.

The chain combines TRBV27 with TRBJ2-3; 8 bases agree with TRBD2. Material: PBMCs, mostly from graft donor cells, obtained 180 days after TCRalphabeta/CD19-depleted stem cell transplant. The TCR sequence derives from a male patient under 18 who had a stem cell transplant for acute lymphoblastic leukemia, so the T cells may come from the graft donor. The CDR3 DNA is TGTGCCAGCGTCCCGGGACTAGGTTACACAGATACGCAGTATTTT. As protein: CASVPGLGYTDTQYF.